Listed below are T cell receptor beta chains from one sample, sequenced in a study of blood T cell repertoires in COVID-19. Clones were read by immunoSEQ multiplex PCR, and TCRdb kept only the in-frame ones, dropping some. The sample shows roughly 200,000 clones, about 88% of them seen only once. The sequencing sample was made of PBMCs or T cells enriched from blood (not recorded which). All receptors come from a woman in her twenties or thirties who had recovered from COVID-19. CDR3s include the opening cysteine and the closing phenylalanine or tryptophan. Fields, in order: V gene, J gene, D gene, clone size, CDR3 DNA, CDR3 protein. A D gene is named only where the DNA matches it firmly. Where a row states a size, it is once, few, many or the class of an expanded clone; other rows omit it.

TRBV9,TRBJ2-7,TRBD2,.,TGTGCCAGCAGCCCCACTAGCGGGGGCTCCTACGAGCAGTACTTC,CASSPTSGGSYEQYF
TRBV5-1,TRBJ1-4,.,.,TGCGCCAGCAGCTTGGGAGGGAGTAATGAAAAACTGTTTTTT,CASSLGGSNEKLFF
TRBV7-2,TRBJ1-2,TRBD1,.,TGTGCCAGCAGCTTAGATACAGGGGGTATTGGCTATGGCTACACCTTC,CASSLDTGGIGYGYTF
TRBV29-1,TRBJ2-3,TRBD2,.,TGCAGCGTTCGTGCGGGGGGGCTTGATTTCACAGATACGCAGTATTTT,CSVRAGGLDFTDTQYF
TRBV18,TRBJ1-3,TRBD1,.,TGTGCCAGCTCGCCCCCCGGGACAGAAGGAAACACCATATATTTT,CASSPPGTEGNTIYF
TRBV21-1,TRBJ2-7,.,.,TGTGCCAGCAGCCCCCCCGGGGACAGGGGTGAGTGCGAGCAGTACTTC,CASSPPGDRGECEQYF
TRBV5-1,TRBJ1-3,TRBD1,.,TGCGCCAGCAGCCCGGACAGGGCTGGAAACACCATATATTTT,CASSPDRAGNTIYF
TRBV10-2,TRBJ1-6,TRBD1,.,TGCGCCAGCAGGCAGGGGGCAGAATCACCCCTCCACTTT,CASRQGAESPLHF
TRBV5-4,TRBJ1-1,.,.,TGTGCCAGCAGCCTTGGACAGCGGAACACTGAAGCTTTCTTT,CASSLGQRNTEAFF
TRBV2,TRBJ1-2,TRBD1,.,TGTGCCAGCAGCGCGGGGACAGGCCCTAACTATGGCTACACCTTC,CASSAGTGPNYGYTF
TRBV7-3,TRBJ2-1,.,.,TGTGCCAGCAGCTTACTGCTCGGCGTCCAGGGTTACAATGAGCAGTTCTTC,CASSLLLGVQGYNEQFF
TRBV5-6,TRBJ1-2,TRBD1,.,TGTGCCAGCAGCTTCGGGACAGGGGGCAACTATGGCTACACCTTC,CASSFGTGGNYGYTF
TRBV9,TRBJ1-1,.,few,TGTGCCAGCAGCGTAAATCATGGCTCTGAAGCTTTCTTT,CASSVNHGSEAFF
TRBV4-3,TRBJ1-1,TRBD1,.,TGCGCCAGCAGCCAAGCGGCAGGGGGTGATTTCACTGAAGCTTTCTTT,CASSQAAGGDFTEAFF
TRBV29-1,TRBJ1-1,TRBD1,.,TGCAGCGTTATGACAGGGGAGGACACTGAAGCTTTCTTT,CSVMTGEDTEAFF
TRBV29-1,TRBJ1-2,TRBD1,.,TGCAGCGTTGAGCCAGCGGACAGGGGTCGGTGGGGCTACACCTTC,CSVEPADRGRWGYTF
TRBV6-5,TRBJ2-2,.,.,TGTGCCAGCAGTTACTCTGAGGGTCTTGGGGAGCTGTTTTTT,CASSYSEGLGELFF
TRBV11-3,TRBJ1-1,TRBD1,.,TGTGCCAGCAGCCTGGGACAGGGGCACACTGAAGCTTTCTTT,CASSLGQGHTEAFF
TRBV7-6,TRBJ2-5,.,.,TGTGCCACCGGAATCCCGTCGCAGGGGGAGACCCAGTACTTC,CATGIPSQGETQYF
TRBV6-5,TRBJ2-1,TRBD1,.,TGTGCCACTACACACCGGGACAGGTTAGAGAATGAGCAGTTCTTC,CATTHRDRLENEQFF
TRBV27,TRBJ2-3,.,.,TGTGCCAGCAGCTCCTTGGGGGAGGCGCAACTCACAGATACGCAGTATTTT,CASSSLGEAQLTDTQYF
TRBV5-6,TRBJ1-5,TRBD1,.,TGTGCCAGCAGCCCCGGACAGGGCAATCAGCCCCAGCATTTT,CASSPGQGNQPQHF
TRBV29-1,TRBJ1-2,.,.,TGCAGCGTTGTTATGGGAAAGCCAGAGGGTCTTTATGGCTACACCTTC,CSVVMGKPEGLYGYTF
TRBV7-6,TRBJ2-7,TRBD1,.,TGTGCCAGCAGCTTAGGGGACAGGGGTTTTGACGAGCAGTACTTC,CASSLGDRGFDEQYF
TRBV2,TRBJ1-5,TRBD1,once,TGTGCCAGCAGTCCGGGACAGGGGGCCTATCAGCCCCAGCATTTT,CASSPGQGAYQPQHF
TRBV5-4,TRBJ2-1,.,.,TGTGCCAGCAGCTTGAGGGGGGGCTACAATGAGCAGTTCTTC,CASSLRGGYNEQFF
TRBV11-3,TRBJ2-1,TRBD2,.,TGTGCCAGCAGCTCGGGAGGGAACAATGAGCAGTTCTTC,CASSSGGNNEQFF
TRBV7-6,TRBJ2-7,TRBD2,.,TGTGCCAGCAGTTTAGCGGTCGCTAGCGGGTTCACCTACGAGCAGTACTTC,CASSLAVASGFTYEQYF
TRBV19,TRBJ2-1,TRBD1,.,TGTGCCAGTAGTAAACAGGGGTCGTACAATGAGCAGTTCTTC,CASSKQGSYNEQFF
TRBV19,TRBJ1-5,TRBD1,few,TGTGCCAGTAGTATGGACAGGGGGCTGAATCAGCCCCAGCATTTT,CASSMDRGLNQPQHF
TRBV4-3,TRBJ1-1,.,.,TGCGCCAGCAGCCGAGCGTCTGAAGCTTTCTTT,CASSRASEAFF
TRBV19,TRBJ2-2,.,.,TGTGCCAGTACTCCGGGGGGCGCTGACACCGGGGAGCTGTTTTTT,CASTPGGADTGELFF
TRBV2,TRBJ2-7,TRBD2,once,TGTGCCAGCAGGGGAAGCGGGGGCCTCACCTACGAGCAGTACTTC,CASRGSGGLTYEQYF
TRBV20-1,TRBJ2-1,TRBD2,once,TGCAGTGCTAATGAACTAGCGGGGGGTATTTATGAGCAGTTCTTC,CSANELAGGIYEQFF
TRBV7-8,TRBJ2-7,.,.,TGTGCCAGCAGCTTAGTCGCCAGGGGTGACTACGAGCAGTACTTC,CASSLVARGDYEQYF
TRBV3-1/TRBV3-2,TRBJ1-4,.,.,TGTGCCAGCAGCCTCCGGGATGAAAAACTGTTTTTT,CASSLRDEKLFF
TRBV7-9,TRBJ2-3,.,once,TGTGCCAGCAGCTTAGACACCCTGACAGATACGCAGTATTTT,CASSLDTLTDTQYF
TRBV11-2,TRBJ2-7,TRBD2,once,TGTGCCAGCAGCTTAGGGGGGGGTAGCTCCTACGAGCAGTACTTC,CASSLGGGSSYEQYF
TRBV5-8,TRBJ1-1,.,.,TGTGCCAGCAGCTTGGCGGGGGCTTTCTTT,CASSLAGAFF
TRBV1,TRBJ1-1,.,.,TGCACCAGCAGCCAGATAACAGGGATCAACACTGAAGCTTTCTTT,CTSSQITGINTEAFF
TRBV4-3,TRBJ1-1,.,.,TGCGCCAGCAGCCTTACTACGACGAGCACTGAAGCTTTCTTT,CASSLTTTSTEAFF
TRBV6-5,TRBJ1-2,.,.,TGTGCCAGCAGTCTGCGGCCGGCGAATGGCTACACCTTC,CASSLRPANGYTF